The T cell receptor beta chain under discussion was sequenced for a study of blood T cells in healthy people across ages. The V end lost 4 bases, the J end lost 1 base, and 14 bases lay between the germline ends. The CDR3 runs to 15 residues. Germline loops: CDR1 SQVTM, CDR2 ANQGSEA. A sample-barcoded 5' primer and a J-beta primer mix were used in a second PCR of roughly 6 to 11 cycles. Each CDR3 protein gets one entry after TCRdb re-called the 5' RACE reads with MiXCR. The table has about a million distinct CDR3 sequences, about 48% seen once. Donation came from healthy Caucasian individuals in Russia who were aged about 6 to 95.

This TCR was recovered from a man between 25 and 39 years old in good health. Sequenced input: blood. The chain is built from TRBV29-1 and TRBJ2-4; perhaps D is TRBD1 or TRBD2 (5 bases each). Here the CDR3 reads CSVAFQGRAKNIQYF. Written as DNA, the CDR3 is TGCAGCGTTGCGTTCCAGGGACGGGCCAAAAACATTCAGTACTTC.